This T cell receptor (beta chain) was identified during a study of OX40 agonist ivuxolimab in advanced cancers. J gave up 0 bases and V 6 bases, and 5 bases lay outside the gene matches. From germline, CDR1 is SNHLY and CDR2 FYNNEI. The CDR3 spans 17 residues. Clones were sequenced by immunoSEQ multiplex PCR, and TCRdb holds only the in-frame ones, with some missing. Of about 38,000 clones in the sample, around 80% were seen once. No patient had autoimmune disease or received systemic immunosuppression. This clone was detected a few times. The sequences come from CD4+ or CD8+ T cells sorted from blood, collected in a trial of the OX40 agonist ivuxolimab. The receptor's source is an adult with an advanced solid tumor such as melanoma, head and neck, liver or kidney cancer. The rearrangement uses TRBV2 and TRBJ2-6; 10 bases align to TRBD2. Written as DNA, the CDR3 is TGTGCCAGCAGCGGACTAGCGGACCTCTCTGGGGCCAACGTCCTGACTTTC. Protein: CASSGLADLSGANVLTF.